This T cell receptor beta chain comes out of a study of cytomegalovirus exposure and HLA in healthy donors. Notes on the study in general: Solely CMV serostatus was available to characterize immune exposure.

Losses at the gene ends were 2 bases for V and 0 bases for J; bases not matched to a gene: 5. Germline lookup yields CDR1 LNHDA and CDR2 SQIVND (reference sequence). The CDR3 length is 16 residues. With regard to this clone: The antigen remains unidentified.

Researchers ran the PCR with 60 Vbeta and 13 Jbeta primers. The method was immunoSEQ multiplex PCR; TCRdb's version includes in-frame clones alone and lacks a portion of them. Here the sample table reports roughly 150,000 clones. Sequenced material: PBMCs. This receptor was identified in a woman in her fifties or sixties in good health and CMV-seronegative. V gene TRBV19 combines with J gene TRBJ2-7; 9 positions agree with TRBD2. This chain's CDR3 is CASSIWRGRASYEQYF. CDR3 nucleotides: TGTGCCAGTAGTATATGGCGCGGGAGGGCCTCCTACGAGCAGTACTTC.